A single sample is the source of the 8 T cell receptor beta chains below, sequenced in a study of CD8 T cells in Susac syndrome. Random hexamers were used to reverse transcribe an amount of roughly 0.45 to 1 ug RNA. TCRdb used MiXCR to reprocess the immunoSEQ multiplex PCR reads, holding one entry per CDR3 protein. The sample contains around 300,000 distinct CDR3 sequences, almost 85% of which appear only once. Material: CD8+ T cells from PBMCs. The receptors come from a human donor with multiple sclerosis.

The chain carries TRBV27 and TRBJ2-1; the match to TRBD1 covers 8 bases. The CDR3 spans 17 residues. CDR1 and CDR2 from the germline V gene are MNHEY and SMNVEV (reference sequence). The V and J ends lost 2 bases and 3 bases, in that order; junction bases with no gene match: 9. The CDR3 is CASSLSRQGTIYNEQFF. CDR3 nucleotide sequence: TGTGCCAGCAGTTTAAGCCGACAGGGGACAATCTACAATGAGCAGTTCTTC.

The chain links TRBV27 to TRBJ2-5; no definite D call. The CDR3 loop spans 14 amino acids. V was pared by 5 bases and J by 3 bases, with 13 bases between. In germline, CDR1 is MNHEY, CDR2 SMNVEV (reference sequence). The chain's CDR3 is CASSPRKGKETQYF. DNA for the CDR3: TGTGCCAGCAGTCCGCGAAAAGGCAAAGAGACCCAGTACTTC.

The gene calls are TRBV6-1 and TRBJ2-7; 9 bases align to TRBD2. Germline trimming cut 2 bases from V and 7 bases from J; bases unmatched to any gene: 9. Germline lookup yields CDR1 MNHNS and CDR2 SASEGT. This CDR3 has 15 amino acids. The CDR3 DNA follows: TGTGCCAGCAGTGAAATAGCGGGAGATATAGGGGAGCAGTACTTC. As protein: CASSEIAGDIGEQYF.

The chain uses TRBV6-2 or TRBV6-3 and TRBJ2-7; 7 bases fit TRBD2. V was pared by 5 bases and J by 2 bases, with 12 bases of the junction left unmatched. The CDR3 covers 16 residues. Germline CDR1 reads MNHEY; CDR2 reads SVGEGT. The DNA of the CDR3 is TGTGCCAGCAGTCGCCTCGGGGGGATTAGTCCCTACGAGCAGTACTTC. Its protein is CASSRLGGISPYEQYF.

V is TRBV15 and J is TRBJ2-2; D gene ambiguous. Germline CDR1 is LNHNV and CDR2 is YYDKDF (reference sequence). The CDR3 contains 18 residues. The V end was cut by 3 bases, the J end by 0 bases, with 17 bases between. The CDR3 region has the DNA TGTGCCACCAGCAGGGGCTCCGTTACAGAAACGAACACCGGGGAGCTGTTTTTT. Amino acids: CATSRGSVTETNTGELFF.

The rearrangement links TRBV7-9 to TRBJ2-5; no definite D call. The CDR3 totals 14 residues. Germline loops: CDR1 SEHNR, CDR2 FQNEAQ (reference sequence). The V end lost 2 bases, the J end lost 1 base, and 8 bases lay between the germline ends. The CDR3 loop is CASSLPLSQETQYF. In DNA, the CDR3 is TGTGCCAGCAGCTTACCCCTCTCCCAAGAGACCCAGTACTTC.

This rearrangement joins TRBV15 to TRBJ2-7; the D is unclear. The CDR3 runs to 16 residues. Germline lookup yields CDR1 LNHNV and CDR2 YYDKDF (reference sequence). V lost 0 bases to trimming and J lost 0 bases, with 12 bases between them. CDR3: CATSRDRKPDSYEQYF. CDR3 DNA sequence: TGTGCCACCAGCAGAGATAGGAAGCCTGACTCCTACGAGCAGTACTTC.

The genes are TRBV28 and TRBJ1-2; 9 nucleotides align to TRBD1. This CDR3 contains 14 residues. V shed 4 bases and J 0 bases; nucleotides not matched to a gene: 0. Germline V lookup: CDR1 MDHEN, CDR2 SYDVKM. The CDR3 bases are TGTGCCAGCAGTTGGGACAGGGCTAACTATGGCTACACCTTC. Protein: CASSWDRANYGYTF.